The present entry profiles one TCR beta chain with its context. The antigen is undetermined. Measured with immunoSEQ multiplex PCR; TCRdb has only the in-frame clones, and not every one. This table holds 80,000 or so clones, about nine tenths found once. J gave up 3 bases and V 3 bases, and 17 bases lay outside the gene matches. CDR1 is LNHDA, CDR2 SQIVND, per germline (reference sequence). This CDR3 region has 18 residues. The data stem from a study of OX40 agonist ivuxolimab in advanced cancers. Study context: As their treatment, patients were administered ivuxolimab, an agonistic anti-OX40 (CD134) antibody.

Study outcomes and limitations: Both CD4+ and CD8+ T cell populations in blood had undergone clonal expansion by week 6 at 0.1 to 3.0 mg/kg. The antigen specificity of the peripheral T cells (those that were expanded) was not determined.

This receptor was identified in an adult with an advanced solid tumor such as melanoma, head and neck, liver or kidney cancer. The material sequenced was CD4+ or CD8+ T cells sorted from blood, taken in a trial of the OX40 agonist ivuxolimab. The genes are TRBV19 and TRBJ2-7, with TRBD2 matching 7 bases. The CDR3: CASSIAPARAGFHYEQYF. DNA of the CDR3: TGTGCCAGTAGTATCGCCCCCGCAAGAGCGGGGTTCCACTACGAGCAGTACTTC.